This TCR beta chain derives from a study of OX40 agonist ivuxolimab in advanced cancers. Describing the broader study: The costimulatory receptor OX40 (CD134) was targeted by ivuxolimab, a fully human IgG2 agonistic monoclonal antibody. Intravenous ivuxolimab was administered to patients every 2 weeks at six dose levels: 0.01, 0.1, 0.3, 1.5, 3 and 10 mg/kg. Partial responses occurred in three dose-escalation patients: two with cutaneous melanoma and one with hepatocellular carcinoma. Peripheral TCRbeta sequencing aimed to test whether ivuxolimab altered TCR sequence diversity and caused clonal T-cell expansion. Among the 52 dose-escalation patients, around 20 had hepatocellular carcinoma, some 15 melanoma, 9 renal cell carcinoma and 9 head and neck cancer. Patients were allowed to have had prior anti-PD-1, anti-PD-L1 or anti-CTLA-4 therapy, and 40% of the dose-escalation patients had previously received checkpoint inhibitors. The dose-escalation cohort was 82.7% male with a mean age of about 58 years, ranging from about 20 to 85. The paper reports the monotherapy dose-escalation portion (N = 52 patients) of the phase I ivuxolimab trial. Overall study results and their limits: Partial responders in the 0.1-3.0 mg/kg groups had among the lowest normalized peripheral clonal expansion, especially among CD8+ T cells. Low levels of normalized T-cell clonal expansion were also seen in some patients who did not respond. Clonal expansion of both CD4+ and CD8+ blood T cells was observed from baseline to week 6 at doses 0.1 to 3.0 mg/kg. On average, CD8+ T cells showed more expanded clones than CD4+ T cells after ivuxolimab. The antigen specificity of the clonally expanded peripheral T cells was not determined.

Of note for this clone: Its antigen specificity is not known. There are no base qualities to consult, and no much larger clone falls within one base.

The CDR3 covers 15 residues, taking in both the cysteine and the phenylalanine. The only DNA kept is the CDR3, 45 bases in frame from the first base. The germline V gene sets CDR1 to SGDLS and CDR2 to YYNGEE. V was cut back by 4 bases and J by 5 bases, leaving a gap of 16 bases between them. Patients with autoimmune disease history or receiving systemic immunosuppression were excluded from the trial. Peripheral blood for TCR sequencing was collected from all dose cohorts at baseline, on cycle 4 day 1, and on cycle 7 day 1. The samples were drawn from a first-in-human, open-label, multicenter phase I dose-escalation trial of ivuxolimab. Adults with locally advanced or metastatic melanoma, renal cell carcinoma, hepatocellular carcinoma or head and neck squamous cell carcinoma were enrolled in the trial. Before TCR sequencing, CD4+ T cells and CD8+ T cells from peripheral blood were sorted into separate populations.

Genomic DNA was extracted from sorted cells for sequencing of the TCRbeta CDR3 region. The immunoSEQ Assay was used for sequencing of TCRbeta CDR3 regions. In its TCRdb copy, this immuneACCESS table keeps in-frame sequences only and misses some clones. Where compared with another copy, unresolved V genes explain less than half of these, and the others have no known cause. The sample table holds tens of thousands of clones, of which 92% were seen once. The ten largest clones represent 22% of the sample. The receptor comes from an adult with an advanced solid tumor such as melanoma, head and neck, liver or kidney cancer. This sample comprised CD4+ or CD8+ T cells sorted from blood, obtained in a trial of the OX40 agonist ivuxolimab. The rearranged segments are TRBV9 and TRBJ2-1; the D gene is perhaps TRBD1, from 6 matching bases. In nucleotide form, the sequence is TGTGCCAGCAGCCTAGGGGGTCCATGGGACAATGAGCAGTTCTTC. The encoded protein is CASSLGGPWDNEQFF.